This T cell receptor (beta chain) was sequenced for a study of beta chain features in type 1 diabetes. Remarks on this clone: The same CDR3 arises from other DNA sequences in this sample as well.

Between the trimmed V and J ends, which lost 5 bases and 9 bases, there was a span of 8 bases. The CDR3 contains 11 residues. Germline values: CDR1 MDHEN, CDR2 SYDVKM. Sequenced material consisted of expressed TCRB transcripts (all of the isolated RNA was reverse transcribed). This table comes from immunoSEQ multiplex PCR, and its TCRdb copy is limited to in-frame clones, with some not included. The sample records about 360,000 clones, roughly 12% being singletons. The chain uses TRBV28 and TRBJ2-1; tentative D call: TRBD2 (5 bases). This clonotype was sampled from a man aged 18 to 35 in good health. The sample was naive CD4+ T cells from blood. The CDR3, as DNA: TGTGCCAGCAGTCTCCGGGGTGAGCAGTTCTTC. It codes for CASSLRGEQFF.